The T cell receptor beta chain described here comes from a study of CD4 T cells in relation to SARS-CoV-2 and coronaviruses. Background on the study: The HLA restriction of the shared crossreactive spike epitopes was mapped.

V gave up 6 bases and J gave up 0 bases, with 13 bases separating them. CDR3 length: 15 residues. The germline V gene has CDR1 SNHLY and CDR2 FYNNEI. General study results and limits: In around 63% of donors, memory CD4+ clonotypes crossrecognized SARS-CoV-2 and at least one common cold coronavirus spike. No donor gave both pre-pandemic and post-infection samples.

The unexposed donors gave CD4+ T cells in about 2011-2018, prior to COVID-19. The cells were cultured for 10 days before CD4+ T cells were isolated. About 2 million PBMCs per well were cultured with about 9.8 IU/ml IL-2. Measured with immunoSEQ multiplex PCR; TCRdb has only the in-frame clones, and not every one. Of about 19,000 clones in the sample, approximately 77% were seen once. Concerning this clone: Antigen specificity is unknown.

Sequencing used CD4+ T cells from PBMCs, cultured in vitro. The chain is built from TRBV2 and TRBJ2-3; D not certain. The sequence was collected from a human donor in good health. CDR3 coding DNA: TGTGCCAGCAGAGGACCACCATCTAGCACAGATACGCAGTATTTT. Protein: CASRGPPSSTDTQYF.